The 10 T cell receptor beta chains listed next were all sequenced from one sample in a study of cytomegalovirus exposure and HLA in healthy donors (dated by TCRdb to 2016 to 2017). Libraries were made using the immunoSEQ multiplex PCR assay. For the multiplex PCR, a mixture combining 60 forward primers for TCR Vbeta segments and 13 reverse primers for TCR Jbeta segments was used. In TCRdb, the immuneACCESS table is reduced to in-frame sequences with V and J assigned. These tables do not hold every clone; where another copy was compared, an unresolved V gene accounts for under half, and the others remain unexplained. The sample profile shows approximately 150,000 clones; around 76% of them were found once. More than 0.8% of the sample belongs to the ten largest clones. Input material: PBMCs. These receptors all come from a woman aged 40 to 50 in good health and CMV-seronegative.

The CDR3 DNA reads as TGTGCCAGTAAAGACTCGAGGGAAGCCTATGGCTACACCTTC. Protein product: CASKDSREAYGYTF. The chain uses TRBV28 and TRBJ1-2; D unresolved. The V end was cut by 9 bases, the J end by 4 bases, with 18 bases between. The CDR3 is 14 residues long. The germline CDR1 and CDR2 sequences are MDHEN and SYDVKM.

The sample holds a few counts of this clone. The V gene is TRBV18, the J gene TRBJ2-7, with a weak D call TRBD1 (6 bases). Trimming took 9 bases from V and 3 from J, leaving 18 bases between them. The CDR3 extends over 14 amino acids. CDR1 and CDR2 (germline): KGHSH, LQKENI. In DNA, the CDR3 is TGTGCCAGTTCAGGGGAGAGGCTGGGCTACGAGCAGTACTTC. Translation gives CASSGERLGYEQYF.

This clone was found once. The chain employs TRBV19 and TRBJ1-5, with D uncertain. Germline V CDR1 and CDR2: LNHDA, SQIVND (reference sequence). CDR3 length: 17 amino acids. V lost 6 bases and J lost 0, with 18 bases in between. CDR3 protein: CASRAPEGDYSNQPQHF. The CDR3 nucleotides read TGTGCCAGTAGGGCCCCCGAGGGCGATTATAGCAATCAGCCCCAGCATTTT.

This clone was seen just once. V usage is TRBV7-9 and J usage is TRBJ2-5; 8 bases agree with TRBD2. The CDR3 is 16 amino acids. The germline gives CDR1 SEHNR, CDR2 FQNEAQ (reference sequence). Trimming cost V 2 bases and J 1 base; bases outside gene matches: 6. The CDR3 region has the DNA TGTGCCAGCAGCTTATGGGCTAGCGGGTCCCAAGAGACCCAGTACTTC. Protein product: CASSLWASGSQETQYF.

CDR3 region: CASKDFSGRRETQYF. CDR3 nucleotides: TGTGCCAGCAAAGATTTTAGCGGGAGAAGGGAGACCCAGTACTTC. J is TRBJ2-5 and V is TRBV6-5; 9 bases line up with TRBD2. Germline-derived CDR1 and CDR2 are MNHEY and SVGAGI. V lost 7 bases, J lost 5 bases, and 11 bases stayed unmatched. The CDR3 covers 15 residues.

The V gene is TRBV7-9, the J gene TRBJ2-3; 13 bases agree with TRBD2. The ends lost 5 bases at V and 4 bases at J; junction bases unmatched: 12. CDR1 and CDR2 (germline): SEHNR, FQNEAQ (reference sequence). This CDR3 has 18 residues. For the CDR3, the DNA is TGTGCCAGCAGCCACGGACTAGCGGGAGAGGGTGCGCCAGATACGCAGTATTTT. Encoded protein: CASSHGLAGEGAPDTQYF.

The rearrangement links TRBV5-1 to TRBJ1-1, with 8 bases lining up with TRBD1. Germline V lookup: CDR1 SGHRS, CDR2 YFSETQ. The junction had 10 bases not matched to a gene; V was cut back by 4 bases and J by 5 bases. The CDR3 totals 15 residues. The chain's CDR3 is CASSEPTGARTEAFF. CDR3 nucleotide sequence: TGCGCCAGCAGCGAACCGACAGGGGCAAGGACTGAAGCTTTCTTT.

As to this clone: The same CDR3 arises from other DNA sequences in this sample as well. The J gene is TRBJ2-2, the V gene TRBV30, with TRBD1 matching 7 bases. J gave up 6 bases and V 1 base, and 5 bases lay outside the gene matches. In germline, CDR1 is GTSNPN, CDR2 SVGIG (reference sequence). The length of the CDR3 is 14 residues. CDR3 nucleotide sequence: TGTGCCTGGAGTGGACAGGGCCTCGCCGGGGAGCTGTTTTTT. Encoded protein: CAWSGQGLAGELFF.

The chain employs TRBV7-9 and TRBJ1-4; D gene unclear. This CDR3 has 14 amino acids. Trimming shortened V by 5 bases and J by 5 bases, and 12 bases separated the two germline ends. CDR1 SEHNR and CDR2 FQNEAQ come from the germline V gene (reference sequence). The CDR3 bases are TGTGCCAGCAGCCCCAGGTCATTGAATGAAAAACTGTTTTTT. Protein product: CASSPRSLNEKLFF.

The chain is built from TRBV23-1 and TRBJ2-4; TRBD1 matches at 7 bases. TRBV23-1 is an ORF; its function is uncertain. CDR3 length: 19 residues. V lost 0 bases to trimming and J lost 0 bases; unmatched junction nucleotides: 11. The CDR3 region has the DNA TGCGCCAGCAGTCAATCAGGTGACAGGGACCATTTAGCCAAAAACATTCAGTACTTC. It encodes CASSQSGDRDHLAKNIQYF.